Below are 18 T cell receptor beta chains sequenced from a single sample in a study of blood T cell repertoires in COVID-19. Using immunoSEQ multiplex PCR, the repertoire was profiled, and TCRdb retains in-frame clones only, with some absent. The sample lists 250,000 or so clones, about 90% occurring once. Sequencing used PBMCs or T cells enriched from blood (not recorded which). These receptor sequences come from a human donor in a cohort exposed to, infected with or recovered from COVID-19 (not recorded which). The donor label of this sample is uncertain.

The rearrangement links TRBV3-1 (or the pseudogene TRBV3-2) to TRBJ2-1; TRBD1 agrees at 10 bases. The germline gives CDR1 LGHDT, CDR2 YNNKEL (reference sequence). V was clipped by 5 bases and J by 6 bases; unmatched bases: 4. The length of the CDR3 is 14 residues. CDR3 region: CASSVGQGSNEQFF. DNA of the CDR3: TGTGCCAGCAGCGTGGGACAGGGGTCCAATGAGCAGTTCTTC.

The sample holds one count of this clone. V gene TRBV4-3 combines with J gene TRBJ1-2, with 7 bases fitting TRBD1. CDR3 length: 16 amino acids. Germline V gene sequence: CDR1 LGHNA, CDR2 YSLEER. V was pared by 3 bases and J by 2 bases, with 9 bases of the junction left unmatched. The DNA of the CDR3 is TGCGCCAGCAGCCAGGATAGGACAGGCGAGAACTATGGCTACACCTTC. Translating gives CASSQDRTGENYGYTF.

This sequence joins TRBV18 and TRBJ1-5; the D is unclear. Germline CDR1 is KGHSH and CDR2 is LQKENI. Deletions cut 2 bases from V and 0 bases from J, with 5 bases between. There are 14 residues in the CDR3. The CDR3 region has the DNA TGTGCCAGCTCACCAGGAGGTAGCAATCAGCCCCAGCATTTT. Protein: CASSPGGSNQPQHF.

The genes are TRBV10-3 and TRBJ1-2; no clear D gene. This CDR3 is built from 12 residues. Trimming removed 0 bases from V and 5 bases from J, with 4 bases in between. The germline gives CDR1 ENHRY, CDR2 SYGVKD. CDR3 protein: CAISESRYGYTF. CDR3 coding DNA: TGTGCCATCAGTGAGTCCCGGTATGGCTACACCTTC.

V gene TRBV4-3 combines with J gene TRBJ1-6; perhaps TRBD1 as D (5 bases). Per the germline V gene, CDR1 is LGHNA and CDR2 is YSLEER. Trimming left V 0 bases short and J 4 bases short, with 10 bases between. This CDR3 region has 16 residues. CDR3 sequence (DNA): TGCGCCAGCAGCCAAGATACGGCAGGGTATAATTCACCCCTCCACTTT. Amino acid sequence: CASSQDTAGYNSPLHF.

V usage is TRBV19 and J usage is TRBJ2-1; 7 nucleotides agree with TRBD2. V lost 3 bases, J lost 4 bases, and 3 bases stayed unmatched. Per germline, CDR1 LNHDA and CDR2 SQIVND (reference sequence). This CDR3 contains 14 residues. CDR3 bases: TGTGCCAGTAGTATTCGCGGGGGATACAATGAGCAGTTCTTC. This translates into CASSIRGGYNEQFF.

The J gene is TRBJ2-4, the V gene TRBV3-1 (or the pseudogene TRBV3-2); 8 bases fit TRBD1. The germline gives CDR1 LGHDT, CDR2 YNNKEL (reference sequence). J lost 6 bases, V lost 4 bases, and 8 bases had no gene match. The CDR3 is 15 amino acids. CDR3 bases: TGTGCCAGCAGCCCAATCAGGGGGCCTGCAAACATTCAGTACTTC. Protein product: CASSPIRGPANIQYF.

The chain couples TRBV3-1 (or the pseudogene TRBV3-2) to TRBJ2-3; 7 nucleotides line up with TRBD2. Germline lookup yields CDR1 LGHDT and CDR2 YNNKEL (reference sequence). V was pared by 3 bases and J by 6 bases, with 3 bases of the junction left unmatched. The CDR3 is 13 amino acids. The CDR3, as DNA: TGTGCCAGCAGCCAGCTTAGCGGGGATACGCAGTATTTT. Encoded protein: CASSQLSGDTQYF.

The chain joins TRBV19 to TRBJ2-2; possibly TRBD1 for D (6 bases). The CDR3 length is 14 residues. V was trimmed by 5 bases and J by 5 bases, leaving 12 bases between them. CDR1 and CDR2 from the germline V gene are LNHDA and SQIVND (reference sequence). The CDR3 protein is CASSVQGFTGELFF. The CDR3 coding sequence is TGTGCCAGTAGTGTACAGGGTTTTACCGGGGAGCTGTTTTTT.

This chain uses TRBV28 with TRBJ2-2; 16 nucleotides line up with TRBD2. V lost 5 bases, J lost 3 bases, and 6 bases stayed unmatched. CDR3 length: 18 residues. From germline, CDR1 is MDHEN and CDR2 SYDVKM. In DNA form, the CDR3 reads TGTGCCAGCAGTGCGGGACTAGCGGGGGGGCGTTACACCGGGGAGCTGTTTTTT. Translation gives CASSAGLAGGRYTGELFF. Complete variable domain (other parts from reference TRBV28 and TRBJ2-2): DVKVTQSSRYLVKRTGEKVFLECVQDMDHENMFWYRQDPGLGLRLIYFSYDVKMKEKGDIPEGYSVSREKKERFSLILESASTNQTSMYLCASSAGLAGGRYTGELFFGEGSRLTVL.

This chain links TRBV13 with TRBJ1-5; D is uncertain. Germline V gene sequence: CDR1 PRHDT, CDR2 FYEKMQ (reference sequence). Trimming pared 0 bases from V and 7 bases from J, leaving 10 bases between. This CDR3 is built from 14 residues. The CDR3 nucleotides are TGTGCCAGCAGCTTAGGACAGCCCGGCCAGCCCCAGCATTTT. Protein: CASSLGQPGQPQHF.

The chain employs TRBV19 and TRBJ1-5; a possible D gene is TRBD1 (5 bases). V shed 11 bases and J shed 5 bases, with 16 bases lying between them. Per the germline V gene, CDR1 is LNHDA and CDR2 is SQIVND (reference sequence). This CDR3 region has 13 residues. The CDR3 sequence is CASVRGTDQPQHF. The CDR3 DNA follows: TGTGCCTCCGTCCGGGGGACCGATCAGCCCCAGCATTTT.

The chain has TRBV11-3 and TRBJ2-2, with TRBD1 identical over 10 bases. The ends lost 1 base at V and 4 bases at J; junction bases unmatched: 3. Germline V gene lookup returns CDR1 SGHNT and CDR2 YENEEA. This CDR3 has 16 amino acids. CDR3 region: CASSLATGGGTGELFF. CDR3 DNA: TGTGCCAGCAGCTTAGCGACAGGGGGCGGCACCGGGGAGCTGTTTTTT.

V and J are TRBV9 and TRBJ2-1; no firm D call. V lost 6 bases to trimming and J lost 7 bases, with 17 bases between them. CDR3 length: 14 amino acids. Germline CDR1 reads SGDLS; CDR2 reads YYNGEE. In DNA form, the CDR3 reads TGTGCCAGCAATTCAGCAGGCAACGCAAATGAGCAGTTCTTC. Amino acids: CASNSAGNANEQFF.

The J gene is TRBJ2-1, the V gene TRBV6-4; 12 bases fit TRBD2. The V and J ends lost 10 bases and 7 bases, in that order; junction bases with no gene match: 5. This CDR3 is built from 13 residues. Germline-derived CDR1 and CDR2 are MRHNA and SNTAGT. The CDR3 DNA reads as TGTGCCACCGCCGGACTAGCGGGGAATGAGCAGTTCTTC. The encoded protein is CATAGLAGNEQFF.

This clone was counted a few times. The same CDR3 is also encoded by other DNA sequences in this sample. The chain employs TRBV9 and TRBJ1-1, with 8 bases lining up with TRBD1. Germline CDR1 is SGDLS and CDR2 is YYNGEE. This CDR3 contains 14 residues. J was trimmed by 3 bases and V by 3 bases; bases with no gene match: 4. The CDR3 reads CASSALTGDTEAFF. CDR3 sequence (DNA): TGTGCCAGCAGCGCTTTGACAGGGGACACTGAAGCTTTCTTT.

This chain uses TRBV19 with TRBJ2-6; no definite D call. This CDR3 region has 13 residues. V was trimmed by 4 bases and J by 1 base, leaving 2 bases between them. Germline lookup yields CDR1 LNHDA and CDR2 SQIVND (reference sequence). CDR3: CASSTSGANVLTF. For the CDR3, the DNA is TGTGCCAGTAGTACATCTGGGGCCAACGTCCTGACTTTC.

The V call is TRBV5-1, the J call TRBJ2-2; 10 positions match TRBD1. Germline values: CDR1 SGHRS, CDR2 YFSETQ. This CDR3 has 17 amino acids. J was trimmed by 3 bases and V by 0 bases; bases with no gene match: 5. Written as DNA, the CDR3 is TGCGCCAGCAGCTTGGGCCCGACAGGGGGCCACACCGGGGAGCTGTTTTTT. Residues: CASSLGPTGGHTGELFF.